This T cell receptor (beta chain) emerged from a study of immune cell composition in non-small cell lung cancer. Normal lung was sampled as far from the tumour as possible, at least 3 cm. CDR1 and CDR2 from the germline V gene are SGHVS and FNYEAQ. The CDR3 runs 14 residues. TCRdb's table, derived via immunoSEQ multiplex PCR, lists solely in-frame clones and lacks some. Of thousands of clones listed, about 83% are singletons. Comments on this clone: Its target is unknown. Germline and junction disagree at one end, which may indicate a read error.

Findings and caveats of the study: Roughly 80% of squamous and under 35% of adenocarcinoma cases had tumour-associated clones >0.5%. No significant correlation existed between pack-years smoked and tumour clonality.

The material sequenced was non-adjacent lung tissue. V usage is TRBV7-6 and J usage is TRBJ1-6, with D unresolved. The source is a human donor with non-small cell lung cancer. CDR3 nucleotides: TGTGCCAGCAGCTTAGATGTTGGCCCTGCACCTCTCCACTTT. Its protein is CASSLDVGPAPLHF.